Below are 18 T cell receptor beta chains sequenced from a single sample in a study of graft-versus-host responses after intestinal transplantation. Libraries were prepared by immunoSEQ multiplex PCR; TCRdb keeps only in-frame clonotypes and omits some of them. Of roughly 81,000 clones listed, roughly 85% are singletons. Antigens of these TCRs are unknown. Material: unstimulated CD4+ T cells sorted from spleen or lymph node cells, obtained before intestinal transplant. These receptor sequences come from a human donor who received an intestinal transplant.

The chain couples TRBV6-1 to TRBJ1-6, with 7 nucleotides matching TRBD1. Germline V gives CDR1 MNHNS, CDR2 SASEGT. This CDR3 has 15 amino acids. Trimming removed 4 bases from V and 7 bases from J; junction bases left unmatched: 7. The CDR3 DNA reads as TGTGCCAGCAGTGGATGGGCAGGGGGGAATTCACCCCTCCACTTT. Translating it yields CASSGWAGGNSPLHF.

The chain combines TRBV2 with TRBJ1-5; a possible D gene is TRBD1 (5 bases). V gave up 3 bases and J gave up 4 bases, with 13 bases separating them. The germline CDR1 and CDR2 sequences are SNHLY and FYNNEI. The CDR3 spans 15 residues. CDR3 protein: CASSDGQAGNQPQHF. Here the CDR3 DNA reads TGTGCCAGCAGTGATGGGCAGGCAGGGAATCAGCCCCAGCATTTT.

The CDR3 reads CATQGSAYEQYF. DNA for the CDR3: TGTGCCACCCAGGGGTCTGCCTACGAGCAGTACTTC. The chain joins TRBV28 to TRBJ2-7, with TRBD1 as a possible D gene (6 bases). Trimming removed 10 bases at V and 2 bases at J, with 12 bases between. Germline V gene lookup returns CDR1 MDHEN and CDR2 SYDVKM. The CDR3 length is 12 residues.

J is TRBJ1-6 and V is TRBV2; D unclear. Germline V gene lookup returns CDR1 SNHLY and CDR2 FYNNEI. Trimming cost V 2 bases and J 7 bases, with 9 bases left between them. The CDR3 is made up of 14 amino acids. The CDR3 loop is CASSEYEGNSPLHF. Here the CDR3 DNA reads TGTGCCAGCAGTGAATATGAGGGCAATTCACCCCTCCACTTT. Full variable domain (outside the CDR3, taken from reference TRBV2 and TRBJ1-6): EPEVTQTPSHQVTQMGQEVILRCVPISNHLYFYWYRQILGQKVEFLVSFYNNEISEKSEIFDDQFSVERPDGSNFTLKIRSTKLEDSAMYFCASSEYEGNSPLHFGNGTRLTVT.

This chain joins TRBV28 and TRBJ2-7, with D perhaps matching TRBD2 (6 bases). V dropped 6 bases and J dropped 6 bases, with 12 bases sitting between them. The CDR3 length is 12 residues. Looked up from germline, CDR1 is MDHEN and CDR2 is SYDVKM. The CDR3 is CASSSGTVEQYF. The CDR3 DNA reads TGTGCCAGCAGCTCGGGGACTGTCGAGCAGTACTTC. Full variable domain (missing parts from reference TRBV28 and TRBJ2-7): DVKVTQSSRYLVKRTGEKVFLECVQDMDHENMFWYRQDPGLGLRLIYFSYDVKMKEKGDIPEGYSVSREKKERFSLILESASTNQTSMYLCASSSGTVEQYFGPGTRLTVT.

The rearrangement links TRBV28 to TRBJ2-2; 11 bases line up with TRBD2. The CDR3 is made up of 17 amino acids. With 7 bases clipped from V and 4 bases from J, the junction kept 11 bases outside the gene matches. CDR1 is MDHEN and CDR2 is SYDVKM in the germline V gene. In DNA form, the CDR3 reads TGTGCCAGCACCACTTCTCTAGCGGGGGGCGCCACCGGGGAGCTGTTTTTT. It yields the protein CASTTSLAGGATGELFF. Together with reference TRBV28 and TRBJ2-2, the CDR3 gives the full variable domain: DVKVTQSSRYLVKRTGEKVFLECVQDMDHENMFWYRQDPGLGLRLIYFSYDVKMKEKGDIPEGYSVSREKKERFSLILESASTNQTSMYLCASTTSLAGGATGELFFGEGSRLTVL.

The V gene is TRBV21-1, the J gene TRBJ2-7; the table calls TRBD2, which could not be checked here. TRBV21-1 is given as a pseudogene. This CDR3 is 15 amino acids long. The DNA for the CDR3 is TGTGCCAGCAGCGTAGCGGGAGTCCTCCCCTACGAGCAGTACTTC. The encoded protein is CASSVAGVLPYEQYF.

V gene TRBV28 combines with J gene TRBJ2-1; 9 bases map to TRBD1. The length of the CDR3 is 12 residues. Per the germline V gene, CDR1 is MDHEN and CDR2 is SYDVKM. The V and J ends lost 5 bases and 16 bases, in that order; junction bases with no gene match: 9. The CDR3 sequence: CASSDPRDRVFF. DNA of the CDR3: TGTGCCAGCAGTGATCCCCGGGACAGGGTTTTCTTC.

This clone has more than one count but fewer than ten. V and J are TRBV6-1 and TRBJ2-7, with D tentatively TRBD1 (5 bases). The V end was cut by 5 bases, the J end by 2 bases, with 10 bases between. The CDR3 runs 13 residues. From germline, CDR1 is MNHNS and CDR2 SASEGT. The DNA of the CDR3 is TGTGCCAGCAGTCTGACAGCGACCTACGAGCAGTACTTC. Residues: CASSLTATYEQYF.

This clone was seen a handful of times. The chain links TRBV5-1 to TRBJ1-1, with no clear D. V lost 5 bases, J lost 0 bases, and 17 bases lay in between. This CDR3 is 16 amino acids long. Germline values: CDR1 SGHRS, CDR2 YFSETQ. CDR3 DNA sequence: TGCGCCAGCAGTAGAGGAGAAGGCATAATGAACACTGAAGCTTTCTTT. Its protein is CASSRGEGIMNTEAFF.

The chain carries TRBV10-3 and TRBJ2-7; 7 nucleotides agree with TRBD2. The CDR3 has 13 residues. The V gene end was trimmed by 10 bases and the J gene end by 4 bases; junction bases not matched to a gene: 10. Germline V gene lookup returns CDR1 ENHRY and CDR2 SYGVKD. In DNA form, the CDR3 reads TGTGCCACCTGTCACGGGCGGGGGTACGAGCAGTACTTC. Amino acids: CATCHGRGYEQYF.

The V gene is TRBV10-3, the J gene TRBJ2-1, with 8 nucleotides matching TRBD1. From germline, CDR1 is ENHRY and CDR2 SYGVKD. This CDR3 has 14 residues. Trimming removed 4 bases from V and 3 bases from J; junction bases left unmatched: 2. CDR3 region: CAISGDRIYNEQFF. The CDR3 nucleotides are TGTGCCATCAGTGGGGACAGGATCTACAATGAGCAGTTCTTC.

This clone has just a few counts. V gene TRBV4-2 combines with J gene TRBJ2-5, with 15 bases identical to TRBD2. Germline values: CDR1 LGHNA, CDR2 YNFKEQ. The ends lost 4 bases at V and 1 base at J; junction bases unmatched: 4. The CDR3 is 17 residues long. CDR3 bases: TGTGCCAGCAGCCTGGGACTAGCGGGGGGAGGCCAAGAGACCCAGTACTTC. Its protein is CASSLGLAGGGQETQYF.

This chain connects TRBV7-8 to TRBJ1-5; tentatively, D is TRBD1 (5 bases). V was cut by 5 bases and J by 6 bases, with 23 bases left in between. CDR3 length equals 17 residues. CDR1 SGHVS and CDR2 FQNEAQ come from the germline V gene. In nucleotides, the CDR3 is TGTGCCAGCAGCCCAGTGGGGGACGGGAGATACGGTCAGCCCCAGCATTTT. This translates into CASSPVGDGRYGQPQHF.

V usage is TRBV28 and J usage is TRBJ2-5, with TRBD2 matching over 8 bases. Germline CDR1 reads MDHEN; CDR2 reads SYDVKM. This CDR3 is built from 17 residues. Trimming took 3 bases from V and 1 from J; bases not matched to a gene: 10. This CDR3 is CASSLSGTSWFQETQYF. DNA for the CDR3: TGTGCCAGCAGTTTGTCAGGGACTAGTTGGTTCCAAGAGACCCAGTACTTC.

The rearrangement uses TRBV7-9 and TRBJ1-5, with D unclear. Germline CDR1 SEHNR, CDR2 FQNEAQ (reference sequence). The length of the CDR3 is 14 residues. CDR3 DNA: TGTGGGAAGAGGAGGATACATCTGAATCAGCCCCAGCATTTT. Protein sequence: CGKRRIHLNQPQHF.

The chain is built from TRBV10-3 and TRBJ2-2, with D possibly being TRBD2 (6 bases). Germline V lookup: CDR1 ENHRY, CDR2 SYGVKD. Trimming removed 4 bases at V and 2 bases at J, with 11 bases between. CDR3 length equals 15 residues. The CDR3 DNA is TGTGCCATCAGTGGGGCCGGGACTAACACCGGGGAGCTGTTTTTT. This translates into CAISGAGTNTGELFF.

This chain links TRBV27 with TRBJ1-1; 7 nucleotides line up with TRBD1. Germline V gene data show CDR1 as MNHEY and CDR2 as SMNVEV (reference sequence). The CDR3 contains 16 residues. The V and J ends lost 6 bases and 0 bases, in that order; junction bases with no gene match: 10. DNA for the CDR3: TGTGCCAGCAGCCGTCCCTACAGGGGAATGAACACTGAAGCTTTCTTT. Amino acid sequence: CASSRPYRGMNTEAFF.